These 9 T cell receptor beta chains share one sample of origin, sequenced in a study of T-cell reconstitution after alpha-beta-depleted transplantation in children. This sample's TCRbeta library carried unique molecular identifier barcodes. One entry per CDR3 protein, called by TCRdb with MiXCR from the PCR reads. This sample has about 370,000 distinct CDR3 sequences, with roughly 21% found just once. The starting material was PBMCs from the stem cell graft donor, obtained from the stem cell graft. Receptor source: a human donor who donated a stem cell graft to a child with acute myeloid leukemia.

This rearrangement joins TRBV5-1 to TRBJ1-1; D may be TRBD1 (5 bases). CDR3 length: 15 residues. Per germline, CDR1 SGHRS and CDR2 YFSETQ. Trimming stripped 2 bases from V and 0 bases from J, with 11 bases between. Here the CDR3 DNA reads TGCGCCAGCAGCTTAGTTACAGGTTTGAACACTGAAGCTTTCTTT. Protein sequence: CASSLVTGLNTEAFF.

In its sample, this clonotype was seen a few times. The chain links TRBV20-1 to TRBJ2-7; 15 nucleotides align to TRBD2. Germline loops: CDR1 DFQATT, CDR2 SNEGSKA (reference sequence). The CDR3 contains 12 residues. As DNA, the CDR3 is TGCGCCGGACTAGCGGGAGGGTACGAGCAGTACTTC. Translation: CAGLAGGYEQYF.

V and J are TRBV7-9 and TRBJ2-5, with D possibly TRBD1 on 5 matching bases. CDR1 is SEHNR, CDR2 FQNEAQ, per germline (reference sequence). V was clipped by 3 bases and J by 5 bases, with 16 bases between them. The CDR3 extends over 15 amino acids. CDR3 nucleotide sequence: TGTGCCAGCAGCTTTTCGGACAAGGGCATGGAGACCCAGTACTTC. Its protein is CASSFSDKGMETQYF. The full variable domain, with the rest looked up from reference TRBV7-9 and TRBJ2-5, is DTGVSQNPRHKITKRGQNVTFRCDPISEHNRLYWYRQTLGQGPEFLTYFQNEAQLEKSRLLSDRFSAERPKGSFSTLEIQRTEQGDSAMYLCASSFSDKGMETQYFGPGTRLLVL.

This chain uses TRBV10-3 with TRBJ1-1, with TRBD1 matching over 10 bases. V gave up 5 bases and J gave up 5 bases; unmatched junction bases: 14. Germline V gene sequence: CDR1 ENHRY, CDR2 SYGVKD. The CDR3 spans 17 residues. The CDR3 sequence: CAISTAGQGGRDTEAFF. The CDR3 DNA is TGTGCCATCAGTACCGCCGGACAGGGGGGAAGGGATACTGAAGCTTTCTTT.

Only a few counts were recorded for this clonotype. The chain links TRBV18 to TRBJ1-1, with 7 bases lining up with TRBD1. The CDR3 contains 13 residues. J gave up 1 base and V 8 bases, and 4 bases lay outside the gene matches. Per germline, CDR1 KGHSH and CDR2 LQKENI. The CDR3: CASQGDRNTEAFF. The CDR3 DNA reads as TGTGCCAGCCAGGGGGACAGGAACACTGAAGCTTTCTTT.

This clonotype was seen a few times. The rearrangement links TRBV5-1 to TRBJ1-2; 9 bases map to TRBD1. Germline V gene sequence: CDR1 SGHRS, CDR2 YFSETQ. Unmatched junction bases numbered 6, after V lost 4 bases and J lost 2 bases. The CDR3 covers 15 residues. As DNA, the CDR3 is TGCGCCAGCAGCGAGGGGACAGGGATCAACTATGGCTACACCTTC. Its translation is CASSEGTGINYGYTF.

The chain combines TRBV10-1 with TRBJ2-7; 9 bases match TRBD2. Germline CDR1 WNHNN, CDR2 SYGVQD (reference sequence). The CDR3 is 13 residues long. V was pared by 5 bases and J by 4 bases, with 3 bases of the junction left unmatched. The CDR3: CASSIAGAYEQYF. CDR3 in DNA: TGCGCCAGCAGTATAGCGGGAGCATACGAGCAGTACTTC.

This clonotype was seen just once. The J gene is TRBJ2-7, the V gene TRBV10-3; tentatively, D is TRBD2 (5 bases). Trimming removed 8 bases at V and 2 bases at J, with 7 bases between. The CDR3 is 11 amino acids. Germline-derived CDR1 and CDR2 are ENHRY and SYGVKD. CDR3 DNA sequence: TGTGCCATCGGAGGCGCCTACGAGCAGTACTTC. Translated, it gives CAIGGAYEQYF.

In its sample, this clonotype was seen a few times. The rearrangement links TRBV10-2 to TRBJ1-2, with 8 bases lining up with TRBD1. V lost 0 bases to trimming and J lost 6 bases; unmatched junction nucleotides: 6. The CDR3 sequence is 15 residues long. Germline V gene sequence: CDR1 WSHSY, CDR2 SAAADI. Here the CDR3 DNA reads TGCGCCAGCAGTGAGTCGGGGGACAGGCTCGATGGCTACACCTTC. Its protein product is CASSESGDRLDGYTF.